Listed here is a single T cell receptor (beta chain). Its antigen remains unidentified. CDR3 length: 21 residues. V gave up 7 bases and J gave up 0 bases, with 32 bases separating them. The data originate from a study of T cell repertoires in cytomegalovirus infection. Overall study context: Recently identified HLA-C-restricted CMV epitopes were used, and well-studied HLA-B-restricted CMV epitopes were used as well.

One entry per CDR3 protein, called by TCRdb with MiXCR from the reads. The table includes 450,000 to 650,000 distinct CDR3 sequences, around 40% detected once. The source was cultured PBMCs, collected from culture after CMV antigen stimulation. This chain joins TRBV12-3 or TRBV12-4 and TRBJ2-3; tentative D call: TRBD1 (5 bases). The source is a human donor in good health (CMV status not recorded). Some clones in this sample may be carry-over from other donors' samples. CDR3: CASTLVPVVFSRVSSTDTQYF. As DNA, the CDR3 is TGTGCCAGCACCTTAGTCCCCGTAGTGTTTTCCAGGGTCTCTAGCACAGATACGCAGTATTTT.